The 14 T cell receptor beta chains presented below share a single source sample, sequenced in a study of PD-L1 blockade in urothelial cancer. The method was immunoSEQ multiplex PCR; TCRdb's version includes in-frame clones alone and lacks a portion of them. The table includes 53,000 or so clones, approximately 90% detected once. Time point noted: peripheral blood 6 weeks after treatment start. The source material was PBMCs, sampled around atezolizumab (anti-PD-L1) treatment. These receptor sequences come from a man in his 60s with urothelial cancer.

The chain uses TRBV5-1 and TRBJ2-7; 7 nucleotides line up with TRBD1. V gave up 2 bases and J gave up 2 bases; unmatched junction bases: 7. Germline values: CDR1 SGHRS, CDR2 YFSETQ. This CDR3 spans 15 amino acids. CDR3 sequence: CASSFRGLDTYEQYF. The DNA for the CDR3 is TGCGCCAGCAGCTTCAGGGGGTTGGATACCTACGAGCAGTACTTC.

This chain connects TRBV10-3 to TRBJ2-2; 7 nucleotides agree with TRBD1. Germline V gene data show CDR1 as ENHRY and CDR2 as SYGVKD. This CDR3 contains 13 residues. The ends lost 7 bases at V and 6 bases at J; junction bases unmatched: 5. This CDR3 is CAITRQGAGELFF. The CDR3 DNA reads TGTGCCATCACTAGACAGGGTGCCGGGGAGCTGTTTTTT.

V is TRBV7-8 and J is TRBJ2-1, with TRBD1 identical over 8 bases. V lost 8 bases, J lost 5 bases, and 11 bases stayed unmatched. Germline CDR1 and CDR2: SGHVS and FQNEAQ. The CDR3 consists of 15 residues. For the CDR3, the DNA is TGTGCCAGCTTGGGTATAGACAGGGGTCACAATGAGCAGTTCTTC. It translates to CASLGIDRGHNEQFF.

This chain uses TRBV15 with TRBJ1-1, with D unresolved. There are 16 residues in the CDR3. Trimming removed 0 bases from V and 3 bases from J, with 14 bases in between. Germline values: CDR1 LNHNV, CDR2 YYDKDF (reference sequence). DNA for the CDR3: TGTGCCACCAGCAGAGATTGGGGATGGGGAGACACTGAAGCTTTCTTT. Amino acid sequence: CATSRDWGWGDTEAFF.

The rearrangement links TRBV19 to TRBJ1-2; 7 nucleotides agree with TRBD1. The V segment lost 3 bases and the J segment 2 bases; nucleotides outside the gene matches: 3. The CDR3 is 14 residues long. In germline, CDR1 is LNHDA, CDR2 SQIVND (reference sequence). In DNA form, the CDR3 reads TGTGCCAGTAGTATTGGGGGACAGAACTATGGCTACACCTTC. Its protein product is CASSIGGQNYGYTF.

The chain couples TRBV6-1 to TRBJ2-7, with D unresolved. The CDR3 is made up of 12 amino acids. Trimming stripped 7 bases from V and 6 bases from J, with 13 bases between. CDR1 and CDR2 (germline): MNHNS, SASEGT. The CDR3 DNA reads TGTGCCAGCAACTTAGCAGCCGGCGAGCAGTACTTC. Its translation is CASNLAAGEQYF.

This chain joins TRBV28 and TRBJ2-1; weak D call: TRBD1 (6 bases). V lost 8 bases, J lost 4 bases, and 15 bases lay in between. CDR3 length: 14 amino acids. The germline gives CDR1 MDHEN, CDR2 SYDVKM. The CDR3 DNA is TGTGCCAGCTACGCGAACAGGGCGTACAATGAGCAGTTCTTC. Residues: CASYANRAYNEQFF.

The genes are TRBV28 and TRBJ1-2; D call uncertain. Trimming pared 11 bases from V and 2 bases from J, leaving 12 bases between. The CDR3 extends over 12 amino acids. Germline V gives CDR1 MDHEN, CDR2 SYDVKM. The CDR3 loop reads CAVTGGNYGYTF. In DNA form, the CDR3 reads TGTGCCGTCACCGGCGGAAACTATGGCTACACCTTC.

For this clone: Sequence at one end of the junction differs from germline and may be a read error. V usage is TRBV29-1 and J usage is TRBJ2-3; D possibly corresponds to TRBD2 (5 bases). The CDR3 is 14 residues long. From germline, CDR1 is SQVTM and CDR2 ANQGSEA. Written as DNA, the CDR3 is TGCAGCGTTGATGAGGGAGTCGGTACAGATACGCAGTGTTTT. The encoded protein is CSVDEGVGTDTQCF.

Only one count was recorded for this clone. The junction shows a germline mismatch at one end, possibly a read error. The chain has TRBV5-1 and TRBJ1-1; TRBD1 agrees at 12 bases. In germline, CDR1 is SGHRS, CDR2 YFSETQ. The CDR3 is 16 amino acids. DNA of the CDR3: TGCGCCAGCCGCTTTGGCGTGGGACAGGGGGCCGCTGGAGCTTTCTTT. As protein: CASRFGVGQGAAGAFF.

CDR3 loop: CASGSGAGTGELFF. DNA of the CDR3: TGTGCCAGCGGGAGCGGGGCGGGAACCGGGGAGCTGTTTTTT. The gene calls are TRBV9 and TRBJ2-2; 7 positions match TRBD2. V was pared by 7 bases and J by 5 bases, with 8 bases of the junction left unmatched. Per the germline V gene, CDR1 is SGDLS and CDR2 is YYNGEE. The CDR3 extends over 14 amino acids.

The rearrangement uses TRBV6-6 and TRBJ1-1; D might be TRBD1 (6 bases). The V end lost 2 bases, the J end lost 1 base, and 14 bases lay between the germline ends. Germline V gene lookup returns CDR1 MNHNY and CDR2 SVGAGI (reference sequence). The CDR3 spans 16 residues. CDR3 DNA sequence: TGTGCCAGCAGTTACGGTTACAGGGAATCGAACACTGAAGCTTTCTTT. The encoded protein is CASSYGYRESNTEAFF.

The rearrangement joins TRBV6-1 to TRBJ2-2, with D tentatively TRBD2 (5 bases). This CDR3 is built from 15 residues. Germline CDR1 is MNHNS and CDR2 is SASEGT. Trimming removed 5 bases at V and 3 bases at J, with 13 bases between. CDR3 coding DNA: TGTGCCAGCAGTTTCCGGGAAGGATACACCGGGGAGCTGTTTTTT. This encodes CASSFREGYTGELFF.

The chain recombines TRBV5-1 with TRBJ2-2; D is uncertain. V was clipped by 0 bases and J by 7 bases, with 4 bases between them. There are 12 residues in the CDR3. In germline, CDR1 is SGHRS, CDR2 YFSETQ. CDR3 nucleotide sequence: TGCGCCAGCAGCTTGGCCGGCGGGGAGCTGTTTTTT. Translating gives CASSLAGGELFF.